This is a list of T cell receptor beta chains from one sample in a study of identical twins. TCRdb ran MiXCR on the 5' RACE reads and lists one entry per CDR3 protein. The top ten clones hold more than 10% of a sample with 400,000 to 500,000 distinct CDR3 sequences, roughly 20% of them seen once. Sequenced: naive T cells sorted from blood. These receptor sequences come from a middle-aged man in good health. CDR3s include the opening cysteine and the closing phenylalanine or tryptophan. Fields, in order: clone size, V gene, D gene, J gene, CDR3 protein, CDR3 DNA. The D gene is left open where the match is weak. Part of the rows lack a size; the others show once, few, many or a class for expanded clones.

abundance: many
v_gene: TRBV9
d_gene: NA
j_gene: TRBJ2-1
CDR3aa: CASSVGVIYNEQFF
CDR3nt: TGTGCCAGCAGCGTAGGGGTGATTTACAATGAGCAGTTCTTC

abundance: many
v_gene: TRBV10-3
d_gene: NA
j_gene: TRBJ2-3
CDR3aa: CAITNPSKDTDTQYF
CDR3nt: TGTGCCATCACCAACCCCTCGAAGGACACAGATACGCAGTATTTT

abundance: NA
v_gene: TRBV18
d_gene: TRBD1
j_gene: TRBJ1-1
CDR3aa: CASSLTGFEGEAFF
CDR3nt: TGTGCCAGCTCGCTGACAGGGTTTGAAGGTGAAGCTTTCTTT

abundance: many
v_gene: TRBV4-3
d_gene: NA
j_gene: TRBJ2-3
CDR3aa: CASSQGGYAHTDTQYF
CDR3nt: TGCGCCAGCAGCCAAGGGGGCTACGCCCACACAGATACGCAGTATTTT

abundance: few
v_gene: TRBV5-4
d_gene: TRBD2
j_gene: TRBJ2-3
CDR3aa: CASSKGTSGFTDTQYF
CDR3nt: TGTGCCAGCAGCAAGGGGACTAGCGGATTCACAGATACGCAGTATTTT

abundance: many
v_gene: TRBV6-5
d_gene: NA
j_gene: TRBJ1-2
CDR3aa: CASSYQRANYGYTF
CDR3nt: TGTGCCAGCAGTTACCAGAGAGCTAACTATGGCTACACCTTC

abundance: NA
v_gene: TRBV5-1
d_gene: TRBD1
j_gene: TRBJ2-7
CDR3aa: CASSSTGPSEQYF
CDR3nt: TGCGCCAGCAGTTCGACAGGGCCCTCCGAGCAGTACTTC

abundance: NA
v_gene: TRBV20-1
d_gene: TRBD2
j_gene: TRBJ2-1
CDR3aa: CSAPGLAGDSSYNEQFF
CDR3nt: TGCAGTGCCCCGGGACTAGCGGGGGACAGCTCCTACAATGAGCAGTTCTTC

abundance: few
v_gene: TRBV7-2
d_gene: NA
j_gene: TRBJ2-5
CDR3aa: CASSLRVHRIFKETQYF
CDR3nt: TGTGCCAGCAGCTTAAGAGTACACAGGATATTCAAAGAGACCCAGTACTTC

abundance: once
v_gene: TRBV7-2
d_gene: NA
j_gene: TRBJ2-2
CDR3aa: CASSFMDTGELFF
CDR3nt: TGTGCCAGCAGCTTCATGGACACCGGGGAGCTGTTTTTT

abundance: few
v_gene: TRBV5-1
d_gene: NA
j_gene: TRBJ2-2
CDR3aa: CASSLSLEGELFF
CDR3nt: TGCGCCAGCAGCTTGTCGCTTGAAGGGGAGCTGTTTTTT

abundance: NA
v_gene: TRBV9
d_gene: NA
j_gene: TRBJ2-2
CDR3aa: CASSVAVGSSDTGELFF
CDR3nt: TGTGCCAGCAGCGTAGCCGTCGGGAGTTCCGACACCGGGGAGCTGTTTTTT

abundance: few
v_gene: TRBV4-3
d_gene: TRBD2
j_gene: TRBJ2-1
CDR3aa: CASSQGAGGYNEQFF
CDR3nt: TGCGCCAGCAGCCAAGGGGCGGGAGGCTACAATGAGCAGTTCTTC

abundance: few
v_gene: TRBV20-1
d_gene: NA
j_gene: TRBJ1-1
CDR3aa: CSAAPGGDTEAFF
CDR3nt: TGCAGTGCTGCGCCAGGCGGGGACACTGAAGCTTTCTTT

abundance: NA
v_gene: TRBV12-3/TRBV12-4
d_gene: TRBD1
j_gene: TRBJ2-7
CDR3aa: CASSPAQDRAEQYF
CDR3nt: TGTGCCAGCAGTCCTGCCCAGGACAGGGCCGAGCAGTACTTC

abundance: NA
v_gene: TRBV6-2/TRBV6-3
d_gene: NA
j_gene: TRBJ2-1
CDR3aa: CASRDPADEQFF
CDR3nt: TGTGCCAGCAGGGACCCAGCCGATGAGCAGTTCTTC

abundance: NA
v_gene: TRBV20-1
d_gene: TRBD2
j_gene: TRBJ2-1
CDR3aa: CSVVAGGRYEQFF
CDR3nt: TGCAGTGTGGTAGCGGGGGGCCGGTATGAGCAGTTCTTC

abundance: many
v_gene: TRBV12-3/TRBV12-4
d_gene: TRBD2
j_gene: TRBJ2-1
CDR3aa: CASNPGGRNEQFF
CDR3nt: TGTGCCAGCAACCCGGGGGGAAGAAATGAGCAGTTCTTC

abundance: NA
v_gene: TRBV20-1
d_gene: TRBD1
j_gene: TRBJ1-1
CDR3aa: CSASGTGGTEAFF
CDR3nt: TGCAGTGCGTCCGGGACAGGGGGGACTGAAGCTTTCTTT

abundance: few
v_gene: TRBV5-4
d_gene: NA
j_gene: TRBJ2-3
CDR3aa: CASSNKGADTQYF
CDR3nt: TGTGCCAGCAGCAACAAGGGGGCAGATACGCAGTATTTT

abundance: NA
v_gene: TRBV6-5
d_gene: NA
j_gene: TRBJ2-3
CDR3aa: CASGLGDTQYF
CDR3nt: TGTGCCAGCGGTCTAGGGGATACGCAGTATTTT

abundance: many
v_gene: TRBV12-3/TRBV12-4
d_gene: NA
j_gene: TRBJ2-1
CDR3aa: CASSRGVSNEQFF
CDR3nt: TGTGCCAGCAGCCGGGGAGTTAGCAATGAGCAGTTCTTC

abundance: many
v_gene: TRBV9
d_gene: NA
j_gene: TRBJ2-7
CDR3aa: CASSVGVPLPYEQYF
CDR3nt: TGTGCCAGCAGCGTAGGGGTCCCGCTCCCGTACGAGCAGTACTTC

abundance: NA
v_gene: TRBV5-1
d_gene: TRBD1
j_gene: TRBJ2-1
CDR3aa: CASSSTGGAGSYNEQFF
CDR3nt: TGCGCCAGCAGCTCAACAGGGGGCGCGGGATCGTACAATGAGCAGTTCTTC

abundance: NA
v_gene: TRBV7-9
d_gene: NA
j_gene: TRBJ1-3
CDR3aa: CASSLGTTMGNTIYF
CDR3nt: TGTGCCAGCAGCCTAGGGACGACTATGGGAAACACCATATATTTT

abundance: few
v_gene: TRBV5-1
d_gene: NA
j_gene: TRBJ1-1
CDR3aa: CASRDGTSNTEAFF
CDR3nt: TGCGCCAGCAGGGACGGGACGTCGAACACTGAAGCTTTCTTT

abundance: many
v_gene: TRBV27
d_gene: NA
j_gene: TRBJ1-1
CDR3aa: CASSLEKNTEAFF
CDR3nt: TGTGCCAGCAGTTTGGAGAAGAACACTGAAGCTTTCTTT

abundance: NA
v_gene: TRBV5-1
d_gene: TRBD1
j_gene: TRBJ2-7
CDR3aa: CASSSLTGTGVGEQYF
CDR3nt: TGCGCCAGCAGTTCTCTTACCGGGACAGGGGTGGGAGAGCAGTACTTC

abundance: NA
v_gene: TRBV6-1
d_gene: NA
j_gene: TRBJ2-1
CDR3aa: CASRTEEQFF
CDR3nt: TGTGCCAGCAGGACCGAGGAGCAGTTCTTC

abundance: few
v_gene: TRBV30
d_gene: TRBD1
j_gene: TRBJ2-7
CDR3aa: CAWTGQGTYEQYF
CDR3nt: TGTGCCTGGACGGGACAGGGCACCTACGAGCAGTACTTC

abundance: NA
v_gene: TRBV12-3/TRBV12-4
d_gene: NA
j_gene: TRBJ1-2
CDR3aa: CASRQNGLAGYTF
CDR3nt: TGTGCCAGCCGACAAAATGGTCTAGCTGGCTACACCTTC

abundance: few
v_gene: TRBV30
d_gene: NA
j_gene: TRBJ1-5
CDR3aa: CAWSLPDSNNQPQHF
CDR3nt: TGTGCCTGGAGTCTACCCGACAGCAACAATCAGCCCCAGCATTTT

abundance: NA
v_gene: TRBV5-1
d_gene: NA
j_gene: TRBJ2-7
CDR3aa: CASSRGAGGTYEQYF
CDR3nt: TGCGCCAGCAGCAGGGGGGCAGGGGGTACGTACGAGCAGTACTTC

abundance: many
v_gene: TRBV11-2
d_gene: NA
j_gene: TRBJ2-5
CDR3aa: CASSLSVVETQYF
CDR3nt: TGTGCCAGCAGCTTATCTGTTGTGGAGACCCAGTACTTC

abundance: many
v_gene: TRBV29-1
d_gene: TRBD2
j_gene: TRBJ2-3
CDR3aa: CSVASLSGSFADTQYF
CDR3nt: TGCAGCGTCGCATCCCTTAGCGGGAGCTTCGCAGATACGCAGTATTTT

abundance: few
v_gene: TRBV29-1
d_gene: NA
j_gene: TRBJ2-1
CDR3aa: CSARSFDEQFF
CDR3nt: TGCAGCGCTCGGAGTTTCGATGAGCAGTTCTTC

abundance: many
v_gene: TRBV20-1
d_gene: TRBD1
j_gene: TRBJ1-2
CDR3aa: CSAAPTGTAPGYTF
CDR3nt: TGCAGTGCCGCCCCAACCGGGACAGCGCCTGGCTACACCTTC

abundance: few
v_gene: TRBV3-1
d_gene: NA
j_gene: TRBJ2-5
CDR3aa: CASSHLPSQGGGETQYF
CDR3nt: TGTGCCAGCAGCCACCTCCCTAGTCAGGGGGGAGGAGAGACCCAGTACTTC

abundance: few
v_gene: TRBV20-1
d_gene: NA
j_gene: TRBJ2-1
CDR3aa: CSASGDEQFF
CDR3nt: TGCAGTGCTAGCGGCGATGAGCAGTTCTTC

abundance: few
v_gene: TRBV7-2
d_gene: TRBD1
j_gene: TRBJ2-7
CDR3aa: CASSLSVSGGIYEQYF
CDR3nt: TGTGCCAGCAGCTTAAGCGTGTCAGGGGGCATTTACGAGCAGTACTTC

abundance: few
v_gene: TRBV10-3
d_gene: NA
j_gene: TRBJ2-7
CDR3aa: CAISESMGGINEQYF
CDR3nt: TGTGCCATCAGTGAGTCGATGGGGGGAATCAACGAGCAGTACTTC

abundance: NA
v_gene: TRBV29-1
d_gene: NA
j_gene: TRBJ2-1
CDR3aa: CSVEWRSEQFF
CDR3nt: TGCAGCGTTGAATGGCGGAGTGAGCAGTTCTTC

abundance: many
v_gene: TRBV5-1
d_gene: NA
j_gene: TRBJ2-3
CDR3aa: CASSLEGVDTQYF
CDR3nt: TGCGCCAGCAGCTTGGAGGGGGTAGATACGCAGTATTTT

abundance: many
v_gene: TRBV7-9
d_gene: TRBD1
j_gene: TRBJ2-3
CDR3aa: CASSGPGQESTDTQYF
CDR3nt: TGTGCCAGCAGCGGACCGGGACAGGAGTCCACAGATACGCAGTATTTT

abundance: many
v_gene: TRBV4-3
d_gene: NA
j_gene: TRBJ2-2
CDR3aa: CASSQVQNTGELFF
CDR3nt: TGCGCCAGCAGCCAAGTACAAAACACCGGGGAGCTGTTTTTT